The 25 T cell receptor beta chains listed next were all sequenced from one sample in a study of cytomegalovirus exposure and HLA in healthy donors. Profiling relied on immunoSEQ multiplex PCR, and the TCRdb table lists in-frame clones only, not all of them. Here the sample spans some 170,000 clones, 70% to 90% being singletons. The sequencing input was PBMCs. All receptors come from a woman aged 18-29 years in good health and CMV-seronegative.

This chain links TRBV4-3 with TRBJ2-1; TRBD1 aligns across 10 bases. Germline-derived CDR1 and CDR2 are LGHNA and YSLEER. The CDR3 covers 15 residues. V lost 4 bases to trimming and J lost 5 bases; unmatched junction nucleotides: 5. The CDR3 DNA reads as TGCGCCAGCAGCCTCGCCGGGACAGGGGACAATGAGCAGTTCTTC. Its translation is CASSLAGTGDNEQFF.

The chain employs TRBV4-2 and TRBJ2-3, with a possible D match to TRBD2 (7 bases). CDR1 is LGHNA, CDR2 YNFKEQ, per germline. This CDR3 region has 13 residues. V was shortened by 8 bases and J by 4 bases, with 13 bases between the two germline ends. CDR3 protein: CASSGGPSDTQYF. In DNA form, the CDR3 reads TGTGCCAGCTCGGGGGGCCCATCAGATACGCAGTATTTT.

This clone has only a few counts. The chain employs TRBV19 and TRBJ1-1; maybe TRBD1 (5 bases). CDR1 and CDR2 (germline): LNHDA, SQIVND (reference sequence). V lost 5 bases and J lost 4, with 11 bases in between. The CDR3 is 13 amino acids. CDR3 coding DNA: TGTGCCAGTAGTTTCAGGGAAGGCACTGAAGCTTTCTTT. It codes for CASSFREGTEAFF. The full variable domain, with the rest looked up from reference TRBV19 and TRBJ1-1, is DGGITQSPKYLFRKEGQNVTLSCEQNLNHDAMYWYRQDPGQGLRLIYYSQIVNDFQKGDIAEGYSVSREKKESFPLTVTSAQKNPTAFYLCASSFREGTEAFFGQGTRLTVV.

This chain joins TRBV10-1 and TRBJ2-3; 10 nucleotides line up with TRBD2. The CDR3 consists of 15 residues. The junction had 1 base not matched to a gene; V was cut back by 0 bases and J by 4 bases. Germline V gene lookup returns CDR1 WNHNN and CDR2 SYGVQD (reference sequence). This chain's CDR3 is CASSESLAGPDTQYF. The CDR3, as DNA: TGCGCCAGCAGTGAGTCACTAGCGGGACCAGATACGCAGTATTTT.

The sample holds a few counts of this clone. The V call is TRBV30, the J call TRBJ2-6; 7 nucleotides match TRBD1. The V and J ends lost 5 bases and 4 bases, in that order; junction bases with no gene match: 8. This CDR3 region has 15 residues. Looked up from germline, CDR1 is GTSNPN and CDR2 is SVGIG (reference sequence). In nucleotides, the CDR3 is TGTGCCTGGGGGGAAGGGGGCTCAGGGGCCAACGTCCTGACTTTC. Residues: CAWGEGGSGANVLTF. Based on the CDR3 plus reference TRBV30 and TRBJ2-6, the full variable domain is SQTIHQWPATLVQPVGSPLSLECTVEGTSNPNLYWYRQAAGRGLQLLFYSVGIGQISSEVPQNLSASRPQDRQFILSSKKLLLSDSGFYLCAWGEGGSGANVLTFGAGSRLTVL.

The chain joins TRBV29-1 to TRBJ1-1; 7 bases agree with TRBD1. Germline loops: CDR1 SQVTM, CDR2 ANQGSEA. The V gene end was trimmed by 6 bases and the J gene end by 0 bases; junction bases not matched to a gene: 10. The CDR3 length is 15 residues. CDR3 region: CSVHRQGRLNTEAFF. In DNA, the CDR3 is TGCAGCGTCCATCGACAGGGAAGATTGAACACTGAAGCTTTCTTT.

The rearrangement uses TRBV4-3 and TRBJ1-3; maybe TRBD1 (6 bases). The CDR3 is 15 amino acids. V lost 0 bases and J lost 8, with 14 bases in between. CDR1 is LGHNA, CDR2 YSLEER, per germline. The DNA for the CDR3 is TGCGCCAGCAGCCAAGATGGGCAGGGGAGGGACACCATATATTTT. Its protein is CASSQDGQGRDTIYF.

The chain links TRBV18 to TRBJ1-1; D unclear. The CDR3 is 16 residues long. Germline V gene sequence: CDR1 KGHSH, CDR2 LQKENI. The V end lost 0 bases, the J end lost 1 base, and 12 bases lay between the germline ends. CDR3 bases: TGTGCCAGCTCACCACCGGAGGGAGGTGGGAACACTGAAGCTTTCTTT. This sequence encodes CASSPPEGGGNTEAFF.

V and J are TRBV6-5 and TRBJ2-5; 9 bases fit TRBD2. Germline V CDR1 and CDR2: MNHEY, SVGAGI. With V trimmed by 8 bases and J by 8 bases, 15 bases remained unmatched. The CDR3 length is 15 residues. The CDR3 here is CASGPGSGTSFTQYF. The CDR3 DNA reads TGTGCCAGCGGACCGGGGTCCGGGACTAGCTTTACCCAGTACTTC.

V is TRBV10-2 and J is TRBJ2-3; TRBD2 matches at 12 bases. The CDR3 runs 14 residues. Germline assignment: CDR1 WSHSY and CDR2 SAAADI. The V gene end was trimmed by 10 bases and the J gene end by 4 bases; junction bases not matched to a gene: 6. The CDR3, as DNA: TGCGCCATCGAGACTAGCGGGGGTGCAGATACGCAGTATTTT. It encodes CAIETSGGADTQYF.

The CDR3: CASSSVGGDRVFNYGYTF. For the CDR3, the DNA is TGTGCCAGCAGCTCCGTCGGAGGGGATCGCGTTTTTAACTATGGCTACACCTTC. The V call is TRBV7-9, the J call TRBJ1-2, with D possibly matching TRBD1 (5 bases). Trimming removed 4 bases from V and 1 base from J, with 22 bases in between. Germline CDR1 SEHNR, CDR2 FQNEAQ (reference sequence). The CDR3 covers 18 residues.

The chain links TRBV27 to TRBJ1-5; 7 bases agree with TRBD1. The V and J ends lost 3 bases and 4 bases, in that order; junction bases with no gene match: 6. Per the germline V gene, CDR1 is MNHEY and CDR2 is SMNVEV (reference sequence). CDR3 length equals 15 residues. CDR3 in DNA: TGTGCCAGCAGTTTGAGGAAGGGGGCTAATCAGCCCCAGCATTTT. Its translation: CASSLRKGANQPQHF.

This chain uses TRBV30 with TRBJ1-1, with D uncertain. Germline values: CDR1 GTSNPN, CDR2 SVGIG (reference sequence). The CDR3 extends over 12 amino acids. The V end was cut by 3 bases, the J end by 3 bases, with 8 bases between. The CDR3 spells CAWSTGYTEAFF. The CDR3 bases are TGTGCCTGGAGCACGGGGTACACTGAAGCTTTCTTT.

The chain carries TRBV7-3 and TRBJ2-4; D might be TRBD1 (5 bases). The V gene's germline CDR1 is SGHTA and CDR2 FQGTGA. The CDR3 has 14 residues. Trimming took 2 bases from V and 7 from J, leaving 12 bases between them. The CDR3 loop is CASSLGQGWNIQYF. The CDR3, as DNA: TGTGCCAGCAGCTTAGGGCAGGGATGGAACATTCAGTACTTC.

The V call is TRBV7-9, the J call TRBJ2-1; the D is unclear. The germline V gene has CDR1 SEHNR and CDR2 FQNEAQ (reference sequence). Trimming stripped 5 bases from V and 0 bases from J, with 20 bases between. This CDR3 spans 18 amino acids. CDR3 protein: CASSHLPTILSSYNEQFF. The CDR3 coding sequence is TGTGCCAGCAGCCATCTCCCCACCATCCTAAGCTCCTACAATGAGCAGTTCTTC.

This clone has a single count. In nucleotides, the CDR3 is TGCGCCAGCAGCTTGATTATAGGGGCGATAAGGGGCACTGAAGCTTTCTTT. Protein: CASSLIIGAIRGTEAFF. This chain uses TRBV5-1 with TRBJ1-1; D possibly corresponds to TRBD1 (5 bases). The CDR3 totals 17 residues. The germline V gene encodes CDR1 SGHRS and CDR2 YFSETQ. The ends were cut back, 1 base at V and 4 bases at J, with 20 bases in the middle.

The genes are TRBV10-3 and TRBJ2-7, with a weak D call TRBD1 (6 bases). V was cut by 3 bases and J by 1 base, with 13 bases left in between. This CDR3 is 15 amino acids long. Germline loops: CDR1 ENHRY, CDR2 SYGVKD. The CDR3: CAISDGHQGSYEQYF. CDR3 DNA: TGTGCCATCAGTGACGGCCATCAGGGGTCCTACGAGCAGTACTTC.

The gene calls are TRBV5-5 and TRBJ1-5; 10 nucleotides line up with TRBD1. This CDR3 contains 17 residues. The V and J ends lost 3 bases and 7 bases, in that order; junction bases with no gene match: 13. The V gene's germline CDR1 is SGHKS and CDR2 YYEKEE (reference sequence). The CDR3 region is CASSSGGGTGVRQPQHF. DNA of the CDR3: TGTGCCAGCAGCTCCGGCGGTGGGACAGGGGTAAGGCAGCCCCAGCATTTT.

The chain combines TRBV9 with TRBJ2-7; D is perhaps TRBD2 (6 bases). This CDR3 spans 17 amino acids. V lost 4 bases and J lost 2, with 22 bases in between. Germline values: CDR1 SGDLS, CDR2 YYNGEE. Here the CDR3 DNA reads TGTGCCAGCAGCCCGGGTGCTGCGTCTAGCGTCCCCTACGAGCAGTACTTC. It translates to CASSPGAASSVPYEQYF.

The V gene is TRBV7-6, the J gene TRBJ2-1; 8 positions agree with TRBD2. The length of the CDR3 is 18 residues. V was clipped by 4 bases and J by 7 bases; unmatched bases: 18. Per germline, CDR1 SGHVS and CDR2 FNYEAQ. The CDR3 nucleotides are TGTGCCAGCAGCTCCCGCAACAAGCCGGGACTAGAAAGGAATGAGCAGTTCTTC. It translates to CASSSRNKPGLERNEQFF.

The V call is TRBV10-1, the J call TRBJ2-3; D may be TRBD2 (6 bases). Germline V gives CDR1 WNHNN, CDR2 SYGVQD (reference sequence). This CDR3 is built from 14 residues. Trimming left V 10 bases short and J 0 bases short, with 14 bases between. The CDR3 loop is CATPAGPSTDTQYF. The CDR3 DNA reads as TGCGCCACCCCAGCGGGCCCAAGCACAGATACGCAGTATTTT.

The V and J genes are TRBV9 and TRBJ1-2, with D unclear. The CDR3 loop spans 13 amino acids. Germline CDR1 reads SGDLS; CDR2 reads YYNGEE. The V and J ends lost 0 bases and 4 bases respectively, with 7 bases between them. Here the CDR3 DNA reads TGTGCCAGCAGCGTAGAGGAGGGCTATGGCTACACCTTC. Translated: CASSVEEGYGYTF.

CDR3 bases: TGTGCCAGCCGGCTTACGGGGGGGAAAACCGGGGAGCTGTTTTTT. This codes for CASRLTGGKTGELFF. The chain joins TRBV2 to TRBJ2-2, with 8 positions matching TRBD2. V was clipped by 8 bases and J by 5 bases; unmatched bases: 10. The germline V gene has CDR1 SNHLY and CDR2 FYNNEI. CDR3 length: 15 amino acids.

This sequence joins TRBV6-4 and TRBJ1-1; D is unresolved. Trimming shortened V by 6 bases and J by 0 bases, and 8 bases separated the two germline ends. The length of the CDR3 is 13 residues. Looked up from germline, CDR1 is MRHNA and CDR2 is SNTAGT. The CDR3 sequence is CASRSHMNTEAFF. The DNA of the CDR3 is TGTGCCAGCAGAAGCCATATGAACACTGAAGCTTTCTTT.

This clone has a single count. The genes are TRBV5-1 and TRBJ1-1, with D possibly matching TRBD1 (6 bases). The CDR3 length is 13 residues. The germline V gene encodes CDR1 SGHRS and CDR2 YFSETQ. Trimming shortened V by 4 bases and J by 5 bases, and 12 bases separated the two germline ends. This chain's CDR3 is CASSTGTRTEAFF. The CDR3 DNA follows: TGCGCCAGCAGCACCGGGACAAGGACTGAAGCTTTCTTT.